The rows below give T cell receptor beta chains drawn from one sample of a study of blood T cells in healthy people across ages. MiXCR was run by TCRdb on the 5' RACE reads, yielding one entry per CDR3 protein. This repertoire shows hundreds of thousands of distinct CDR3 sequences, about 62% found once; its top ten account for 22%. Sequencing was carried out using blood. The origin of the receptors is a man younger than 40 in good health. Each CDR3 is given with its conserved first and last residue. A D gene is named only where the DNA matches it firmly. Not every row has a clone size; where given, it reads once, few, many or a size class.

D gene	V gene	J gene	clone size	CDR3 protein	CDR3 DNA
-	TRBV12-3/TRBV12-4	TRBJ2-3	-	CASSTGETDTQYF	TGTGCCAGCAGTACCGGGGAAACAGATACGCAGTATTTT
-	TRBV7-2	TRBJ2-1	few	CASSRISMAANEQFF	TGTGCCAGCAGCCGAATCTCTATGGCCGCCAATGAGCAGTTCTTC
-	TRBV11-2	TRBJ2-6	-	CASSSHTRAGANVLTF	TGTGCCAGCAGCTCGCACACAAGGGCTGGGGCCAACGTCCTGACTTTC
-	TRBV7-8	TRBJ2-7	few	CASSPEPYGEQYF	TGTGCCAGCAGCCCAGAGCCCTATGGCGAGCAGTACTTC
-	TRBV12-3/TRBV12-4	TRBJ1-2	-	CASNGGPRSNYGYTF	TGTGCCAGCAACGGAGGTCCCCGGAGTAACTATGGCTACACCTTC
TRBD2	TRBV10-1	TRBJ2-3	few	CASSEFGEGNTQYF	TGCGCCAGCAGTGAGTTCGGGGAGGGGAACACGCAGTATTTT
TRBD2	TRBV7-2	TRBJ2-1	-	CASSSISGGAGSYNEQFF	TGTGCCAGCAGCTCAATTAGCGGGGGGGCCGGTTCCTACAATGAGCAGTTCTTC
TRBD1	TRBV20-1	TRBJ2-7	few	CSAYDRGKPGYEQYF	TGCAGTGCCTACGACAGGGGCAAACCAGGCTACGAGCAGTACTTC
TRBD2	TRBV13	TRBJ2-7	-	CASSLVAGGPHEQYF	TGTGCCAGCAGCTTAGTAGCGGGAGGGCCCCACGAGCAGTACTTC
TRBD1	TRBV6-5	TRBJ2-7	-	CASSYGEGTGPYEQYF	TGTGCCAGCAGTTACGGAGAGGGGACAGGACCCTACGAGCAGTACTTC
-	TRBV5-1	TRBJ2-3	-	CASSPNRGGLAQDTQYF	TGCGCCAGCAGCCCGAACAGGGGCGGACTAGCTCAAGATACGCAGTATTTT
-	TRBV7-3	TRBJ2-7	-	CASSVEERGEQYF	TGTGCCAGCAGCGTAGAAGAGAGGGGCGAGCAGTACTTC
-	TRBV20-1	TRBJ2-1	-	CSAPDTNEQFF	TGCAGTGCTCCGGACACCAATGAGCAGTTCTTC
-	TRBV7-9	TRBJ2-1	-	CASSLGAVNEQFF	TGTGCCAGCAGCTTAGGGGCAGTCAATGAGCAGTTCTTC
TRBD2	TRBV12-3/TRBV12-4	TRBJ2-5	-	CASSPKGLFSGEQYF	TGTGCCAGCAGCCCGAAGGGACTATTCTCGGGTGAGCAGTACTTC
-	TRBV6-5	TRBJ2-1	-	CASSYLLGDSYNEQFF	TGTGCCAGCAGTTACTTGCTCGGTGACTCCTACAATGAGCAGTTCTTC
TRBD1	TRBV27	TRBJ1-1	-	CASRGQSNTEAFF	TGTGCCAGCAGGGGACAGTCGAACACTGAAGCTTTCTTT
TRBD2	TRBV20-1	TRBJ2-7	-	CSVRRGALSGTSGSRSYEQYF	TGCAGTGTGAGGAGGGGGGCCCTTTCCGGGACTAGCGGGAGCAGGAGCTACGAGCAGTACTTC
TRBD2	TRBV9	TRBJ2-3	-	CASSVGAGVADTQYF	TGTGCCAGCAGCGTAGGCGCGGGAGTTGCAGATACGCAGTATTTT
-	TRBV29-1	TRBJ2-5	-	CSVGLKGDEQYF	TGCAGCGTGGGGCTCAAGGGCGATGAGCAGTACTTC
TRBD2	TRBV20-1	TRBJ2-7	-	CSASDFAAGVSYEQYF	TGCAGTGCTAGCGATTTCGCGGCGGGGGTCTCCTACGAGCAGTACTTC
-	TRBV15	TRBJ2-3	-	CATSRESVTDTQYF	TGTGCCACCAGCAGAGAGAGTGTTACAGATACGCAGTATTTT
TRBD2	TRBV28	TRBJ2-7	few	CASSFLSSGRDYEQYF	TGTGCCAGCAGTTTCCTTTCTAGCGGGAGAGATTACGAGCAGTACTTC
-	TRBV25-1	TRBJ2-7	-	CTSSEWGAGYYEQYF	TGTACCAGCAGTGAATGGGGGGCGGGATACTACGAGCAGTACTTC
TRBD2	TRBV7-8	TRBJ2-7	few	CASTSDSYEQYF	TGTGCCAGTACTAGCGACTCCTACGAGCAGTACTTC
-	TRBV7-2	TRBJ2-7	few	CASSFGGTRYEQYF	TGTGCCAGCAGCTTTGGGGGTACCCGATACGAGCAGTACTTC
TRBD2	TRBV10-3	TRBJ2-1	-	CAISDRASGGKDNEQFF	TGTGCCATCAGTGATCGGGCTAGCGGGGGGAAGGACAATGAGCAGTTCTTC
TRBD1	TRBV6-4	TRBJ2-5	-	CASSTGTEGNEQYF	TGTGCCAGCAGCACCGGGACAGAAGGCAATGAGCAGTACTTC
-	TRBV28	TRBJ1-4	-	CASTFSGEKLFF	TGTGCCAGTACTTTCAGCGGAGAAAAACTGTTTTTT
TRBD1	TRBV6-4	TRBJ2-2	-	CASSGTGDGELFF	TGTGCCAGCAGCGGGACAGGGGACGGGGAGCTGTTTTTT
-	TRBV4-3	TRBJ1-2	-	CASSQVTGSPGYTF	TGCGCCAGCAGCCAAGTAACAGGGTCCCCTGGCTACACCTTC
-	TRBV6-1	TRBJ2-5	-	CASSERQETQYF	TGTGCCAGCAGTGAAAGACAAGAGACCCAGTACTTC
-	TRBV6-5	TRBJ1-1	-	CASRGEPRGRAFF	TGTGCCAGCAGGGGAGAACCCAGGGGTCGAGCTTTCTTT
-	TRBV7-2	TRBJ2-1	few	CASSSQGGGMRHEQFF	TGTGCCAGCAGCTCGCAGGGTGGGGGGATGAGACATGAGCAGTTCTTC
TRBD2	TRBV30	TRBJ2-1	-	CAWSVSGTPTPFF	TGTGCCTGGAGTGTTAGCGGGACGCCTACACCGTTCTTC
-	TRBV10-3	TRBJ1-6	few	CAISRRQQNSPLHF	TGTGCCATCAGTCGGAGACAGCAAAATTCACCCCTCCACTTT
-	TRBV7-9	TRBJ1-2	-	CASGGGSYGYTF	TGTGCCAGTGGGGGAGGTAGCTATGGCTACACCTTC
TRBD2	TRBV7-9	TRBJ2-1	-	CASSPRLLAGGPSSYNEQFF	TGTGCCAGCAGCCCACGGTTATTAGCGGGGGGTCCTAGCTCCTACAATGAGCAGTTCTTC
-	TRBV7-2	TRBJ2-7	few	CASSLSRGQNYEQYF	TGTGCCAGCAGCTTAAGTCGCGGACAGAACTACGAGCAGTACTTC
-	TRBV7-2	TRBJ2-7	-	CASSLGRREVYEQYF	TGTGCCAGCAGCTTAGGTCGCAGGGAAGTGTACGAGCAGTACTTC
TRBD2	TRBV7-2	TRBJ2-1	-	CASRPGLAGRGEQFF	TGTGCCAGCAGGCCGGGACTAGCGGGAAGGGGTGAGCAGTTCTTC
TRBD1	TRBV25-1	TRBJ2-5	-	CASSPGQGLEQETQYF	TGTGCCAGCAGTCCGGGACAGGGCTTGGAGCAAGAGACCCAGTACTTC
-	TRBV9	TRBJ2-5	-	CASSVGGSRQETQYF	TGTGCCAGCAGCGTAGGAGGGTCTAGACAAGAGACCCAGTACTTC
-	TRBV12-3/TRBV12-4	TRBJ2-7	-	CASSLTGGDPSYF	TGTGCCAGCAGTTTAACGGGGGGCGATCCCTCGTACTTC
TRBD1	TRBV29-1	TRBJ2-7	few	CSVEATGIYEQYF	TGCAGCGTTGAAGCGACAGGGATCTACGAGCAGTACTTC
TRBD2	TRBV10-3	TRBJ2-5	-	CAISERGLAGETQYF	TGTGCCATCAGTGAGCGTGGACTAGCGGGAGAGACCCAGTACTTC
-	TRBV6-6	TRBJ2-6	-	CASSYGISGQGANVLTF	TGTGCCAGCAGTTACGGAATCTCAGGCCAGGGGGCCAACGTCCTGACTTTC
-	TRBV20-1	TRBJ2-1	-	CSASDICQEQFF	TGCAGTGCTAGCGACATTTGCCAGGAGCAGTTCTTC
-	TRBV20-1	TRBJ2-5	-	CSAKKARLRYNEQYF	TGCAGTGCCAAAAAGGCGAGACTCCGATACAATGAGCAGTACTTC
-	TRBV30	TRBJ1-2	-	CAWSRLGQGRGYTF	TGTGCCTGGAGTCGGCTCGGGCAGGGTCGAGGCTACACCTTC
-	TRBV18	TRBJ1-2	-	CASSTQVDYGYTF	TGTGCCAGCTCAACTCAGGTTGACTATGGCTACACCTTC
-	TRBV7-9	TRBJ2-5	-	CASSPEGAETQYF	TGTGCCAGCAGCCCGGAGGGCGCGGAGACCCAGTACTTC